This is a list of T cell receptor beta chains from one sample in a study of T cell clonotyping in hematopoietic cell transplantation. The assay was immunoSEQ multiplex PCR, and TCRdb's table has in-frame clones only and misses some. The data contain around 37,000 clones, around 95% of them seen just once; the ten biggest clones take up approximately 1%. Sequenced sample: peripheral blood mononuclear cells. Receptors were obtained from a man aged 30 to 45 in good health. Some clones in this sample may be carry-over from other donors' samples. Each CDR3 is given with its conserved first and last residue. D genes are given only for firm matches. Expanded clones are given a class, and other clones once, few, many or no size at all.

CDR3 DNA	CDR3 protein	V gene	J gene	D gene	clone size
TGTGCCAGCAGCTTCCTCACGACCCCGAGCTCCTACAATGAGCAGTTCTTC	CASSFLTTPSSYNEQFF	TRBV2	TRBJ2-1	-	-
TGTGCCAGCAGTCCCTCTTACTCCTTCCTGGGGGAGCTGTTTTTT	CASSPSYSFLGELFF	TRBV6-5	TRBJ2-2	-	-
TGTGCCAGCAGGTTCATGGGGGACGGGTACTTC	CASRFMGDGYF	TRBV6-1	TRBJ2-7	-	-
TGTGCCAGCACTGGGGTCAGCCTGAACACTGAAGCTTTCTTT	CASTGVSLNTEAFF	TRBV6-1	TRBJ1-1	-	-
TGTGCCAGCGGGGACTCCCTAGGTTGGGCGCAGTATTTT	CASGDSLGWAQYF	TRBV7-9	TRBJ2-3	-	-
TGTGCCAGCAGCTTAGAAATGATGGGACTAGCGGGAGCCGGCACAGATACGCAGTATTTT	CASSLEMMGLAGAGTDTQYF	TRBV11-2	TRBJ2-3	TRBD2	-
TGTGCCAGCAGCTTAGCTGCCGGGCTCCATTCCGAGCAGTACTTC	CASSLAAGLHSEQYF	TRBV7-9	TRBJ2-7	-	-
TGTGCCTGGAGTGAGGGACTAGTAGGTGAGCAGTTCTTC	CAWSEGLVGEQFF	TRBV30	TRBJ2-1	TRBD2	-
TGTGCCAGCAGCTTGGGGGAACTGAGGAGTCTATACAATGAGCAGTTCTTC	CASSLGELRSLYNEQFF	TRBV5-6	TRBJ2-1	-	-
TGTGCCACCCTACTTATATCCGGGAGCTCCTACAATGAGCAGTTCTTC	CATLLISGSSYNEQFF	TRBV7-2	TRBJ2-1	-	-
TGCAGCGTTGCTCTAGCTACCGGGGAGCTGTTTTTT	CSVALATGELFF	TRBV29-1	TRBJ2-2	-	-
TGTGCCAGCAGTGAACAAGAGACAGGGATGAAGGTCGGAGCTGAAAAACTGTTTTTT	CASSEQETGMKVGAEKLFF	TRBV6-1	TRBJ1-4	TRBD1	-
TGTGCCAGCAGTTTATCGTTTATGGGGGTGGGTCAGCCCCAGCATTTT	CASSLSFMGVGQPQHF	TRBV27	TRBJ1-5	-	-
TGTGCCAGCAGTTTCCCAGGGGGCTCGGAGACCCAGTACTTC	CASSFPGGSETQYF	TRBV6-5	TRBJ2-5	TRBD1	-
TGCGCCAGCAGGAGTGGGCAGACAGGGGGCGGAGCGGGGAGCGAGCAGTACTTC	CASRSGQTGGGAGSEQYF	TRBV5-1	TRBJ2-7	TRBD1	-
TGTGCCTGGAGCCACGACCGGGACGGATCCTACGAGCAGTACTTC	CAWSHDRDGSYEQYF	TRBV30	TRBJ2-7	-	once
TGCGCCAGCAGCTTGGCGGCCCCACCCCGGGCGGGCTACACCTTC	CASSLAAPPRAGYTF	TRBV5-1	TRBJ1-2	-	-
TGTGCCAGTAGATTCGGGACCTTGGATGAGCAGTTCTTC	CASRFGTLDEQFF	TRBV19	TRBJ2-1	-	-
TGTGCCAGCAGTGGGAATCAGCCCCAGCATTTT	CASSGNQPQHF	TRBV6-4	TRBJ1-5	-	-
TGTGCCAGCAGTTACGATCCTAGGGAAAAACTGTTTTTT	CASSYDPREKLFF	TRBV6-5	TRBJ1-4	-	-
TGCGCCAGCAGTCGGTCCAGGGAGGCGGATACGCAGTATTTT	CASSRSREADTQYF	TRBV5-1	TRBJ2-3	-	-
TGTGCCAGCAGCATCGGGACAGTATCTAACTATGGCTACACCTTC	CASSIGTVSNYGYTF	TRBV7-9	TRBJ1-2	TRBD1	-
TGTGCCACCAGCAGGGACAGGGGACGGTGGTCCTACGAGCAGTACTTC	CATSRDRGRWSYEQYF	TRBV15	TRBJ2-7	TRBD1	-
TGTGCCAGCAGCTCAGGGGGACTAGCGGGCGATGAGCAGTTCTTC	CASSSGGLAGDEQFF	TRBV9	TRBJ2-1	TRBD2	-
TGTGCCAGCAGCTTGGACTTTGGAGTCACCTACGAGCAGTACTTC	CASSLDFGVTYEQYF	TRBV5-4	TRBJ2-7	-	-
TGTGCCAGCAGCTCCCGTACTAGCGGGGAGATCTACGAGCAGTACTTC	CASSSRTSGEIYEQYF	TRBV9	TRBJ2-7	TRBD2	-
TGTGCCAGCAGCTTAGATCTATGGGGGCGAGATGCCAAAGCTTTCTTT	CASSLDLWGRDAKAFF	TRBV11-3	TRBJ1-1	-	-
TGTGCCAGCAGCTTAAAAAACAGGCGAGGAGAGGCTGAAGCTTTCTTT	CASSLKNRRGEAEAFF	TRBV5-6	TRBJ1-1	-	once
TGCGCCAGCAGCCCCCAAGGCAAGATCGCAGATACGCAGTATTTT	CASSPQGKIADTQYF	TRBV4-1	TRBJ2-3	-	-
TGTGCCAGCAGCCCCCGAGGGCAGGGAAGAAACACCATATATTTT	CASSPRGQGRNTIYF	TRBV7-6	TRBJ1-3	-	-
TGTGCCAGCAGTGATTTTCCAGCCTACAATGAAAAACTGTTTTTT	CASSDFPAYNEKLFF	TRBV2	TRBJ1-4	-	once
TGTGCCAGTAGCCCGGGACAGGGGGACTATGGCTACACCTTC	CASSPGQGDYGYTF	TRBV19	TRBJ1-2	TRBD1	-
TGTGCCAGCAGCTTGGGCCAGAACACTGAAGCTTTCTTT	CASSLGQNTEAFF	TRBV7-2	TRBJ1-1	-	once
TGTGCCAGCAGTTTACGGGCGGACTTTACCTACGAGCAGTACTTC	CASSLRADFTYEQYF	TRBV27	TRBJ2-7	-	-
TGCGCCAGCAGGGCGACAGGGAGGCTGGACGAGCAGTACTTC	CASRATGRLDEQYF	TRBV4-1	TRBJ2-7	-	-
TGCGCCAGCAGCCAAGCGGGGGAAAAACTGTTTTTT	CASSQAGEKLFF	TRBV4-1	TRBJ1-4	-	-
TGTGCCAGCAGCTTAGGGGGGGGACAGTCCTACGAGCAGTACTTC	CASSLGGGQSYEQYF	TRBV7-6	TRBJ2-7	-	once
TGTGCTAGCAGCGCGGGCAGGGTGATCTCAGGGAATGAGCAGTTCTTC	CASSAGRVISGNEQFF	TRBV7-7	TRBJ2-1	-	-
TGTGCCAGTAGTATAGATGGGACAAACACAGATACGCAGTATTTT	CASSIDGTNTDTQYF	TRBV19	TRBJ2-3	-	-
TGTGCCAGCAGTTCCCAGAACACTGAAGCTTTCTTT	CASSSQNTEAFF	TRBV6-6	TRBJ1-1	-	-
TGTGCCAGCAGCTTAGGGGCAGATGGCTACACCTTC	CASSLGADGYTF	TRBV7-9	TRBJ1-2	-	-
TGTGCCAGCATCAATGGGCAGGACAACTATGGCTACACCTTC	CASINGQDNYGYTF	TRBV5-6	TRBJ1-2	-	-
TGTGCCAGCAGCTTAGATCAAGTGGGGAGCCCCTACACTGAAGCTTTCTTT	CASSLDQVGSPYTEAFF	TRBV11-3	TRBJ1-1	-	-
TGTGCCAGCAGCTTAGCTTTACAGGGGGGCGAGCAGTACTTC	CASSLALQGGEQYF	TRBV7-6	TRBJ2-7	TRBD1	-
TGTGCCAGCAGCTTAGTGTTCGGTCGGGGGGACGCAGATACGCAGTATTTT	CASSLVFGRGDADTQYF	TRBV11-3	TRBJ2-3	TRBD2	-
TGTGCCAGCAGCGCTACAGGGGGAGGCAATCAGCCCCAGCATTTT	CASSATGGGNQPQHF	TRBV7-9	TRBJ1-5	TRBD1	-
TGTGCCAGCAGCGTAGGTAGACTAGCTGGTGAGAACACCGGGGAGCTGTTTTTT	CASSVGRLAGENTGELFF	TRBV9	TRBJ2-2	TRBD2	-
TGTGCCAGCAGAGGAAACGACGGGCACTATGGCTACACCTTC	CASRGNDGHYGYTF	TRBV7-9	TRBJ1-2	-	-
TGTGCCAGTGTGGCAGGGGGAAATGAAAAACTGTTTTTT	CASVAGGNEKLFF	TRBV19	TRBJ1-4	TRBD1	-
TGTGCCAGCAGTGAAGCGAGGGGGGATGAGCAGTTCTTC	CASSEARGDEQFF	TRBV6-1	TRBJ2-1	-	-
TGTGCCAGCATGGGGACGGCCGGGGGACAGCCCCAGCATTTT	CASMGTAGGQPQHF	TRBV6-1	TRBJ1-5	-	-
TGTGCCAGCTCACCAGTAGGGACAGGGGTCTCCTACGAGCAGTACTTC	CASSPVGTGVSYEQYF	TRBV18	TRBJ2-7	TRBD1	-
TGTGCCAGCAGCTACAGGGACACTGAAGCTTTCTTT	CASSYRDTEAFF	TRBV11-2	TRBJ1-1	-	-